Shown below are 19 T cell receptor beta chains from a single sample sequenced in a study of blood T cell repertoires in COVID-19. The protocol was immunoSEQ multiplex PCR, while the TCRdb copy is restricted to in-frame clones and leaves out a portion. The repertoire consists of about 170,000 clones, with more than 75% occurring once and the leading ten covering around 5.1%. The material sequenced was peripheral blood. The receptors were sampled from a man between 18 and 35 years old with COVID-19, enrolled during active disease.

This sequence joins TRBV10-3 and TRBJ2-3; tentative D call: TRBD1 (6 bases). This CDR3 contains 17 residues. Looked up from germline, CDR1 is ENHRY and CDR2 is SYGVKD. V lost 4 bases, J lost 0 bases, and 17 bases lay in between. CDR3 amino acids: CAISAPTDRSSTDTQYF. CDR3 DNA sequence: TGTGCCATCAGTGCCCCGACGGACAGATCTAGCACAGATACGCAGTATTTT.

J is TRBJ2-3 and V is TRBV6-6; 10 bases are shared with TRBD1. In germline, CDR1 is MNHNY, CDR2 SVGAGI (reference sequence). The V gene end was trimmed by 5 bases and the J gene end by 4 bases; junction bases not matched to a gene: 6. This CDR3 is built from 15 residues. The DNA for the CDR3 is TGTGCCAGCAGTATCGGACAGGGGGTGGCAGATACGCAGTATTTT. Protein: CASSIGQGVADTQYF.

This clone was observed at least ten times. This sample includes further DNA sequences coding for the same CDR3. As DNA, the CDR3 is TGTGCCAGCAGCCTAGGACACTTAACTAACTATGGCTACACCTTC. Residues: CASSLGHLTNYGYTF. The chain recombines TRBV7-9 with TRBJ1-2, with a tentative D call TRBD1 (5 bases). The V end was cut by 5 bases, the J end by 0 bases, with 13 bases between. CDR1 and CDR2 from the germline V gene are SEHNR and FQNEAQ (reference sequence). The CDR3 runs 15 residues. The whole variable domain, remainder taken from reference TRBV7-9 and TRBJ1-2, is DTGVSQNPRHKITKRGQNVTFRCDPISEHNRLYWYRQTLGQGPEFLTYFQNEAQLEKSRLLSDRFSAERPKGSFSTLEIQRTEQGDSAMYLCASSLGHLTNYGYTFGSGTRLTVV.

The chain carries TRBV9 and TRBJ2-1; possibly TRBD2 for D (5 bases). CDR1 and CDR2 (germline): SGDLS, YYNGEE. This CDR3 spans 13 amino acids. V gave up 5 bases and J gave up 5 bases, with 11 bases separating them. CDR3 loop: CASRGGLNNEQFF. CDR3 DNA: TGTGCCAGCAGGGGTGGACTTAACAATGAGCAGTTCTTC.

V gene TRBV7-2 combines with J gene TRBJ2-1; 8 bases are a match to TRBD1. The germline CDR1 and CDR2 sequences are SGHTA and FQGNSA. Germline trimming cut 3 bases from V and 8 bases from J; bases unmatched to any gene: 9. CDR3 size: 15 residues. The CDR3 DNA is TGTGCCAGCAGCTTTTGGCAGGGGGCGCCCCATGAGCAGTTCTTC. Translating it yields CASSFWQGAPHEQFF.

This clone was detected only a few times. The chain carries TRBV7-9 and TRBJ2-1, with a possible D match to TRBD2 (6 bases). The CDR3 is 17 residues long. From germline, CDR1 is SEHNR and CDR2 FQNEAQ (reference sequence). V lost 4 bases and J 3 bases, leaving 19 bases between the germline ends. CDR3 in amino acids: CASSSPDGRGSYNEQFF. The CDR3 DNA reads TGTGCCAGCAGCTCCCCCGACGGTCGGGGGAGCTACAATGAGCAGTTCTTC.

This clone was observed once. DNA of the CDR3: TGTGCCAGCAGTTTATCTAGGGGCCATATCCCTGAAGCTTTCTTT. Translating gives CASSLSRGHIPEAFF. This chain joins TRBV27 and TRBJ1-1; a possible D gene is TRBD1 (5 bases). Germline V gene data show CDR1 as MNHEY and CDR2 as SMNVEV (reference sequence). The CDR3 has 15 amino acids. The V end was cut by 0 bases, the J end by 6 bases, with 14 bases between.

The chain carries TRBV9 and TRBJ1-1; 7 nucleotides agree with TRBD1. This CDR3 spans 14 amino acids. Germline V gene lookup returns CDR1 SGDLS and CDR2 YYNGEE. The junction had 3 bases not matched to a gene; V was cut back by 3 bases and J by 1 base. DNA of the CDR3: TGTGCCAGCAGCGCGGGACAGCCGAACACTGAAGCTTTCTTT. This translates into CASSAGQPNTEAFF.

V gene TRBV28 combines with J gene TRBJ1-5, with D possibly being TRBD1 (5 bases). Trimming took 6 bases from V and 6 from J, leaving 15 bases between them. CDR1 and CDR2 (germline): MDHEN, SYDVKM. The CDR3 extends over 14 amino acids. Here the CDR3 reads CASRRPVGPQPQHF. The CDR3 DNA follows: TGTGCCAGCAGGCGTCCCGTGGGGCCTCAGCCCCAGCATTTT.

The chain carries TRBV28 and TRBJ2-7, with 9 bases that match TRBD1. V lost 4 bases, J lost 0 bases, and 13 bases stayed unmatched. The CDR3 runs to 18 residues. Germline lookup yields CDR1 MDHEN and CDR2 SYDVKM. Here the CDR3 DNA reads TGTGCCAGCAGTTATGGGACAGGGATTTTCTCGAGCTCCTACGAGCAGTACTTC. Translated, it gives CASSYGTGIFSSSYEQYF.

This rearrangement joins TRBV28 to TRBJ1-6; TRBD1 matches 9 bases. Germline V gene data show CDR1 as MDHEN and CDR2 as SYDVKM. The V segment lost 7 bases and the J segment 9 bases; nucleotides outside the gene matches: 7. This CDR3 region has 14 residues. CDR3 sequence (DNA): TGTGCCAGCAAGGGGGACAGGGTGGGTTCACCCCTCCACTTT. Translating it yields CASKGDRVGSPLHF.

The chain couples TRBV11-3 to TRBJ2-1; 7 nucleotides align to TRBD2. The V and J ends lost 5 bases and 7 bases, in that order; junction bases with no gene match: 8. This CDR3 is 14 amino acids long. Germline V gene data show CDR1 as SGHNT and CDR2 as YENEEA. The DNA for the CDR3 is TGTGCCAGCAGCCCCGAGGGAGGGAGAAATGAGCAGTTCTTC. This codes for CASSPEGGRNEQFF.

CDR3 residues: CASSQKLGLSSYNEQFF. The CDR3, as DNA: TGTGCCAGCAGCCAGAAACTAGGTTTAAGCTCCTACAATGAGCAGTTCTTC. V gene TRBV27 combines with J gene TRBJ2-1, with a weak D call TRBD2 (5 bases). This CDR3 is built from 17 residues. CDR1 and CDR2 from the germline V gene are MNHEY and SMNVEV (reference sequence). V was pared by 6 bases and J by 0 bases, with 18 bases between.

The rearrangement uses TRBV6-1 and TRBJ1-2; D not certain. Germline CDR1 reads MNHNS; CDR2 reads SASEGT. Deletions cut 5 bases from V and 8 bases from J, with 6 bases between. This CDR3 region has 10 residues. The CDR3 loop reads CASSYEGYTF. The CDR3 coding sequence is TGTGCCAGCAGTTACGAGGGCTACACCTTC.

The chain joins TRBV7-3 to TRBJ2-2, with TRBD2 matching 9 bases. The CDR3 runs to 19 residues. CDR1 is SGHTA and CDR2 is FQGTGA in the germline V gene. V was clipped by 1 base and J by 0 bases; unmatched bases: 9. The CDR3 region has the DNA TGTGCCAGCAGCTTAAAGGGCCCAGCGGGAGGACCGAACACCGGGGAGCTGTTTTTT. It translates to CASSLKGPAGGPNTGELFF.

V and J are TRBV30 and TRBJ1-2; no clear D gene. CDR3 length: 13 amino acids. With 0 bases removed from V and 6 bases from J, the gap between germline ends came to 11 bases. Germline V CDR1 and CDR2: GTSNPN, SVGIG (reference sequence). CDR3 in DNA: TGTGCCTGGAGTGTATTGAGAGGTCATGGCTACACCTTC. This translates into CAWSVLRGHGYTF.

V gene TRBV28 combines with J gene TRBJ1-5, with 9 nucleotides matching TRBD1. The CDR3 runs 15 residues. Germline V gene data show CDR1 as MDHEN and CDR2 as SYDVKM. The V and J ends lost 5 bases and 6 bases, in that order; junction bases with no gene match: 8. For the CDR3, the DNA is TGTGCCAGCAGTCTCGGTACAGGGGGCGGTCAGCCCCAGCATTTT. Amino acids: CASSLGTGGGQPQHF.

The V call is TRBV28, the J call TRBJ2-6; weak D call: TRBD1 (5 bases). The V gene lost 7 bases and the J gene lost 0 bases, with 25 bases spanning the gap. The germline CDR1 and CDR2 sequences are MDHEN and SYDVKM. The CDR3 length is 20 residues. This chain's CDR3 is CASTFPVYRPGRSGANVLTF. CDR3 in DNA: TGTGCCAGCACCTTTCCGGTTTATCGACCAGGGCGCTCTGGGGCCAACGTCCTGACTTTC. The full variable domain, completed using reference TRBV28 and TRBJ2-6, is DVKVTQSSRYLVKRTGEKVFLECVQDMDHENMFWYRQDPGLGLRLIYFSYDVKMKEKGDIPEGYSVSREKKERFSLILESASTNQTSMYLCASTFPVYRPGRSGANVLTFGAGSRLTVL.

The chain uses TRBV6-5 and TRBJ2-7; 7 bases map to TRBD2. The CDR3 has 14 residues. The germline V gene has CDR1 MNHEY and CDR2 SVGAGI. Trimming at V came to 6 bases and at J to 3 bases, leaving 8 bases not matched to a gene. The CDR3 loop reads CASSRGGSNYEQYF. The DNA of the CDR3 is TGTGCCAGCAGCCGGGGCGGGAGCAACTACGAGCAGTACTTC.